These 31 T cell receptor beta chains were all obtained from the same sample, sequenced in a study of T-cell memory formation after mild COVID-19. TCRdb reanalysed the 5' RACE reads using MiXCR and keeps one entry per CDR3 protein. The sample lists hundreds of thousands of distinct CDR3 sequences, roughly 20% occurring once. The material sequenced was PBMCs or a T cell subset sorted from them (not recorded which). The receptors were gathered from a man aged 18 to 30 who had mild COVID-19 (a few samples of this study predate the infection). Cell type and time point are not known.

This clonotype was seen only a few times. This chain uses TRBV18 with TRBJ2-5; the match to TRBD1 covers 7 bases. This CDR3 spans 14 amino acids. V shed 4 bases and J 5 bases; nucleotides not matched to a gene: 7. Germline V gene data show CDR1 as KGHSH and CDR2 as LQKENI. The CDR3: CASSRRQGFETQYF. The CDR3, as DNA: TGTGCCAGCTCACGACGACAGGGTTTTGAGACCCAGTACTTC.

This clonotype was recorded at least ten times. The chain combines TRBV5-1 with TRBJ1-2; D not resolved. Deletions cut 4 bases from V and 0 bases from J, with 16 bases between. Germline loops: CDR1 SGHRS, CDR2 YFSETQ. This CDR3 has 16 residues. CDR3 amino acids: CASSDIPGDPNYGYTF. The CDR3, as DNA: TGCGCCAGCAGCGACATCCCAGGAGACCCTAACTATGGCTACACCTTC.

The rearrangement links TRBV12-3 or TRBV12-4 to TRBJ1-1, with D possibly being TRBD1 (5 bases). V shed 7 bases and J shed 6 bases, with 21 bases lying between them. The CDR3 loop spans 15 amino acids. The CDR3 sequence: CASTWGSAGPAEAFF. CDR3 DNA: TGTGCCAGCACCTGGGGGTCCGCGGGGCCGGCTGAAGCTTTCTTT.

There are a few counts of this clonotype. The V call is TRBV27, the J call TRBJ1-5, with D perhaps TRBD1 (6 bases). The length of the CDR3 is 14 residues. Germline CDR1 is MNHEY and CDR2 is SMNVEV (reference sequence). The V and J ends lost 1 base and 14 bases respectively, with 18 bases between them. The chain's CDR3 is CASSLLPGAPEEHF. The DNA for the CDR3 is TGTGCCAGCAGTTTATTACCAGGGGCCCCGGAGGAGCATTTT.

This clonotype came up a few times. This chain joins TRBV7-2 and TRBJ2-6; no reliable D call. The germline V gene encodes CDR1 SGHTA and CDR2 FQGNSA. With 4 bases removed from V and 1 base from J, the gap between germline ends came to 11 bases. The CDR3 totals 16 residues. The CDR3 DNA reads as TGTGCCAGCAGCTCCCCCGAGGATTCTGGGGCCAACGTCCTGACTTTC. Encoded protein: CASSSPEDSGANVLTF.

V and J are TRBV5-1 and TRBJ1-2; TRBD1 is a possible D gene (5 bases). This CDR3 region has 13 residues. Trimming pared 4 bases from V and 1 base from J, leaving 8 bases between. The germline V gene encodes CDR1 SGHRS and CDR2 YFSETQ. The CDR3 sequence is CASSTGDNYGYTF. The CDR3 DNA sequence: TGCGCCAGCAGCACAGGAGATAACTATGGCTACACCTTC.

The V and J genes are TRBV6-2 or TRBV6-3 and TRBJ1-1, with D tentatively TRBD1 (5 bases). V shed 5 bases and J shed 4 bases, with 11 bases lying between them. This CDR3 region has 13 residues. Germline CDR1 and CDR2: MNHEY and SVGEGT. The CDR3 DNA sequence: TGTGCCAGCAGTGTCGGACAAATCACTGAAGCTTTCTTT. Translation gives CASSVGQITEAFF.

This clonotype appeared a few times. J is TRBJ2-2 and V is TRBV9; no reliable D call. Trimming cost V 2 bases and J 2 bases, with 4 bases left between them. The length of the CDR3 is 13 residues. Germline values: CDR1 SGDLS, CDR2 YYNGEE. DNA of the CDR3: TGTGCCAGCAGCGTCGGAAACACCGGGGAGCTGTTTTTT. Translating it yields CASSVGNTGELFF.

The chain joins TRBV4-3 to TRBJ2-1, with D unclear. Germline V gene sequence: CDR1 LGHNA, CDR2 YSLEER. This CDR3 spans 12 amino acids. The V gene lost 0 bases and the J gene lost 13 bases, with 10 bases spanning the gap. CDR3 sequence: CASSQDFGVQFF. In nucleotides, the CDR3 is TGCGCCAGCAGCCAAGATTTTGGGGTTCAGTTCTTC.

This clonotype was recorded a few times. The chain is built from TRBV7-8 and TRBJ2-3, with D possibly TRBD1 on 6 matching bases. The CDR3 extends over 11 amino acids. The germline V gene encodes CDR1 SGHVS and CDR2 FQNEAQ. CDR3 coding DNA: TGTGCAATGGGGGCTACAGATACGCAGTATTTT. Amino acids: CAMGATDTQYF.

This clonotype has only a few counts. CDR3 residues: CASSVPGSTDTQYF. Written as DNA, the CDR3 is TGTGCCAGCAGCGTCCCGGGGAGCACAGATACGCAGTATTTT. The chain couples TRBV9 to TRBJ2-3, with D perhaps TRBD2 (5 bases). Germline assignment: CDR1 SGDLS and CDR2 YYNGEE. Trimming shortened V by 2 bases and J by 0 bases, and 7 bases separated the two germline ends. The length of the CDR3 is 14 residues.

This clonotype was recorded many times. The chain couples TRBV5-1 to TRBJ2-2; 8 nucleotides match TRBD1. CDR1 is SGHRS and CDR2 is YFSETQ in the germline V gene. Unmatched junction bases numbered 13, after V lost 3 bases and J lost 0 bases. This CDR3 is 19 amino acids long. In DNA form, the CDR3 reads TGCGCCAGCAGCTCCAGGACAGGGATTGGTTTCGCGAACACCGGGGAGCTGTTTTTT. Protein sequence: CASSSRTGIGFANTGELFF.

The chain has TRBV28 and TRBJ2-7; no firm D call. The CDR3 extends over 15 amino acids. V was shortened by 2 bases and J by 2 bases, with 13 bases between the two germline ends. Germline V gene lookup returns CDR1 MDHEN and CDR2 SYDVKM. The CDR3 coding sequence is TGTGCCAGCAGTTTACACGGCAGGCAGGCCTACGAGCAGTACTTC. Encoded protein: CASSLHGRQAYEQYF.

Regarding this clonotype: Relative to the germline gene, one junction end is altered; a read error may explain this. The CDR3 DNA is TGTGCCAGCAGCTTAGGGGCAGGGCTCCCTGAAGCTTTATTT. It is translated as CASSLGAGLPEALF. The genes are TRBV7-9 and TRBJ1-1; perhaps TRBD1 as D (5 bases). Germline V CDR1 and CDR2: SEHNR, FQNEAQ (reference sequence). There are 14 residues in the CDR3.

This clonotype was observed a few times. The chain couples TRBV18 to TRBJ1-1; 8 bases match TRBD1. The CDR3 contains 15 residues. Germline V CDR1 and CDR2: KGHSH, LQKENI. V lost 6 bases, J lost 6 bases, and 12 bases stayed unmatched. CDR3 nucleotide sequence: TGTGCCAGCTCCGAAAACAGGGGGACTACAGCTGAAGCTTTCTTT. This sequence encodes CASSENRGTTAEAFF.

The V call is TRBV4-3, the J call TRBJ1-2; D remains unclear. Between the trimmed V and J ends, which lost 6 bases and 7 bases, there was a span of 9 bases. The CDR3 extends over 11 amino acids. The V gene's germline CDR1 is LGHNA and CDR2 YSLEER. CDR3 nucleotide sequence: TGCGCCAGCAGTTACGGGTCTGGCTACACCTTC. Protein product: CASSYGSGYTF.

This clonotype has only a few counts. The gene calls are TRBV7-8 and TRBJ1-1; TRBD1 might be the D (5 bases). V was trimmed by 1 base and J by 3 bases, leaving 12 bases between them. This CDR3 comprises 15 residues. Germline CDR1 SGHVS, CDR2 FQNEAQ. The CDR3 reads CASSLGGTLYTEAFF. CDR3 DNA sequence: TGTGCCAGCAGCTTAGGGGGCACATTGTACACTGAAGCTTTCTTT. Complete variable domain (other parts from reference TRBV7-8 and TRBJ1-1): GAGVSQSPRYKVAKRGQDVALRCDPISGHVSLFWYQQALGQGPEFLTYFQNEAQLDKSGLPSDRFFAERPEGSVSTLKIQRTQQEDSAVYLCASSLGGTLYTEAFFGQGTRLTVV.

This clonotype was found many times. The rearrangement links TRBV6-5 to TRBJ2-2; D unresolved. CDR1 MNHEY and CDR2 SVGAGI come from the germline V gene. Trimming shortened V by 5 bases and J by 6 bases, and 13 bases separated the two germline ends. This CDR3 is 14 amino acids long. The CDR3 DNA reads as TGTGCCAGCAGTAAGCCAGGATTGGCCGGGGAGCTGTTTTTT. Its protein product is CASSKPGLAGELFF.

The genes are TRBV7-3 and TRBJ2-3; the D is unclear. CDR1 and CDR2 from the germline V gene are SGHTA and FQGTGA. CDR3 length equals 15 residues. The germline V and J ends were trimmed by 5 bases and 1 base, with 13 bases remaining between them. CDR3 protein: CASSKDRTRTDTQYF. The CDR3, as DNA: TGTGCCAGCAGCAAAGACCGGACCCGCACAGATACGCAGTATTTT.

Details on this clonotype: One end of the junction fails to match germline, which may point to a read error. The rearrangement joins TRBV5-1 to TRBJ1-1, with unresolved D. CDR1 and CDR2 (germline): SGHRS, YFSETQ. The CDR3 runs to 12 residues. The CDR3 DNA reads as TGCGCCAGCAGTGCCGGAGACACTGAATCTTTCTTT. Protein product: CASSAGDTESFF.

The chain couples TRBV11-2 to TRBJ2-1, with 7 nucleotides matching TRBD1. Germline CDR1 reads SGHAT; CDR2 reads FQNNGV. The trim removed 6 bases at V and 8 bases at J, leaving 4 bases unmatched. The CDR3 has 12 amino acids. The CDR3 is CASRPDRDEQFF. The CDR3, as DNA: TGTGCCAGCAGACCCGACAGGGATGAGCAGTTCTTC.

The J gene is TRBJ1-2, the V gene TRBV25-1; D uncertain. The CDR3 covers 12 residues. Germline lookup yields CDR1 MGHDK and CDR2 SYGVNS. Trimming removed 6 bases at V and 1 base at J, with 6 bases between. The CDR3 sequence is CASRQSNYGYTF. The CDR3 DNA sequence: TGTGCCAGCAGACAGAGTAACTATGGCTACACCTTC.

The V call is TRBV10-3, the J call TRBJ2-7; D not certain. CDR3 length equals 11 residues. The V gene lost 3 bases and the J gene lost 4 bases, with 4 bases spanning the gap. The germline V gene has CDR1 ENHRY and CDR2 SYGVKD. The CDR3 reads CAISDGYEQYV. CDR3 sequence (DNA): TGTGCCATCAGTGATGGTTACGAGCAGTACGTC.

This clonotype was observed a few times. This sequence joins TRBV29-1 and TRBJ1-5, with TRBD1 matching over 7 bases. After removal of 6 bases from V and 0 bases from J, the junction contained 2 bases not matched to a gene. Looked up from germline, CDR1 is SQVTM and CDR2 is ANQGSEA. There are 13 residues in the CDR3. In DNA, the CDR3 is TGCAGCGTAGGGACAGATAGCAATCAGCCCCAGCATTTT. This gives the protein CSVGTDSNQPQHF.

This clonotype was picked up a small number of times. The CDR3 coding sequence is TGTGCCAGCAGTACCGGGACTCTGGGTAGGGCTGAGCAGTTCTTC. Translated: CASSTGTLGRAEQFF. The chain joins TRBV11-2 to TRBJ2-1; possibly TRBD2 for D (6 bases). The CDR3 is made up of 15 amino acids. CDR1 and CDR2 from the germline V gene are SGHAT and FQNNGV. V dropped 6 bases and J dropped 9 bases, with 21 bases sitting between them. Supplemented by reference TRBV11-2 and TRBJ2-1, the full variable domain reads EAGVAQSPRYKIIEKRQSVAFWCNPISGHATLYWYQQILGQGPKLLIQFQNNGVVDDSQLPKDRFSAERLKGVDSTLKIQPAKLEDSAVYLCASSTGTLGRAEQFFGPGTRLTVL.

In its sample, this clonotype was seen a few times. The rearrangement links TRBV7-8 to TRBJ2-1, with D uncertain. Trimming pared 1 base from V and 2 bases from J, leaving 12 bases between. Germline CDR1 is SGHVS and CDR2 is FQNEAQ. The CDR3 totals 16 residues. This chain's CDR3 is CASSLEGFRAYNEQFF. The CDR3 nucleotides are TGTGCCAGCAGCTTAGAGGGATTTAGGGCCTACAATGAGCAGTTCTTC.

This chain joins TRBV20-1 and TRBJ1-4; possible D gene TRBD1, 6 bases. The germline V and J ends were trimmed by 1 base and 13 bases, with 19 bases remaining between them. CDR3 size: 14 residues. Germline CDR1 is DFQATT and CDR2 is SNEGSKA (reference sequence). CDR3 DNA sequence: TGCAGTGCTAGAGCAGGGAGCTCATCCAGGGGACTGTTTTTT. Protein: CSARAGSSSRGLFF.

The CDR3 nucleotides are TGTGCCAGCAGCCAATCAAACGGACAGGGACCGTTCTTC. As protein: CASSQSNGQGPFF. The genes are TRBV4-2 and TRBJ2-1, with 8 bases fitting TRBD1. The CDR3 has 13 amino acids. V gave up 2 bases and J gave up 15 bases; unmatched junction bases: 9. Looked up from germline, CDR1 is LGHNA and CDR2 is YNFKEQ.

This clonotype was seen a few times. The chain combines TRBV10-3 with TRBJ2-1, with 7 bases that match TRBD2. CDR3 size: 15 residues. The J segment lost 0 bases and the V segment lost 8 bases, leaving 7 bases of the junction unmatched. Germline-derived CDR1 and CDR2 are ENHRY and SYGVKD. The DNA for the CDR3 is TGTGCCATCCTTCCAGCGGGGAGCTCCTACAATGAGCAGTTCTTC. Residues: CAILPAGSSYNEQFF.

The chain carries TRBV29-1 and TRBJ2-5, with D possibly matching TRBD1 (5 bases). The CDR3 sequence is 15 residues long. From germline, CDR1 is SQVTM and CDR2 ANQGSEA. Trimming left V 1 base short and J 3 bases short, with 15 bases between. CDR3: CSVEGYRQGEETQYF. The CDR3 DNA reads as TGCAGCGTTGAAGGTTATCGCCAAGGGGAAGAGACCCAGTACTTC.

The rearrangement uses TRBV7-2 and TRBJ1-1, with no clear D. Trimming cost V 5 bases and J 4 bases, with 14 bases left between them. The CDR3 has 14 amino acids. In germline, CDR1 is SGHTA, CDR2 FQGNSA. Here the CDR3 reads CASSIIMAPTEAFF. The DNA for the CDR3 is TGTGCCAGCAGCATAATTATGGCCCCCACTGAAGCTTTCTTT.